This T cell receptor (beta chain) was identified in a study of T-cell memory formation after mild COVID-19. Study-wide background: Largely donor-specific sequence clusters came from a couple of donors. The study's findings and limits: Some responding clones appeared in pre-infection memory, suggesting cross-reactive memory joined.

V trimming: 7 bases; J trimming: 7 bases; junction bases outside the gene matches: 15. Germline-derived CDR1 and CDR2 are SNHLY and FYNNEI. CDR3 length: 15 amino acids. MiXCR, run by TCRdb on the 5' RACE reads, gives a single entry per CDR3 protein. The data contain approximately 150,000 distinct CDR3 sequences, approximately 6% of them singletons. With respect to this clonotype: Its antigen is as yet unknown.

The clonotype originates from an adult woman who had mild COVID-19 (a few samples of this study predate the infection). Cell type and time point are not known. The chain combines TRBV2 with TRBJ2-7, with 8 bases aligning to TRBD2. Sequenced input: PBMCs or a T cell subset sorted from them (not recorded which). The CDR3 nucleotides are TGTGCCAGCAAATGGGCGGACGGGAGGGCCGGTGAGCAGTACTTC. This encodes CASKWADGRAGEQYF. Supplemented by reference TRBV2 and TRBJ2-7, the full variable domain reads EPEVTQTPSHQVTQMGQEVILRCVPISNHLYFYWYRQILGQKVEFLVSFYNNEISEKSEIFDDQFSVERPDGSNFTLKIRSTKLEDSAMYFCASKWADGRAGEQYFGPGTRLTVT.